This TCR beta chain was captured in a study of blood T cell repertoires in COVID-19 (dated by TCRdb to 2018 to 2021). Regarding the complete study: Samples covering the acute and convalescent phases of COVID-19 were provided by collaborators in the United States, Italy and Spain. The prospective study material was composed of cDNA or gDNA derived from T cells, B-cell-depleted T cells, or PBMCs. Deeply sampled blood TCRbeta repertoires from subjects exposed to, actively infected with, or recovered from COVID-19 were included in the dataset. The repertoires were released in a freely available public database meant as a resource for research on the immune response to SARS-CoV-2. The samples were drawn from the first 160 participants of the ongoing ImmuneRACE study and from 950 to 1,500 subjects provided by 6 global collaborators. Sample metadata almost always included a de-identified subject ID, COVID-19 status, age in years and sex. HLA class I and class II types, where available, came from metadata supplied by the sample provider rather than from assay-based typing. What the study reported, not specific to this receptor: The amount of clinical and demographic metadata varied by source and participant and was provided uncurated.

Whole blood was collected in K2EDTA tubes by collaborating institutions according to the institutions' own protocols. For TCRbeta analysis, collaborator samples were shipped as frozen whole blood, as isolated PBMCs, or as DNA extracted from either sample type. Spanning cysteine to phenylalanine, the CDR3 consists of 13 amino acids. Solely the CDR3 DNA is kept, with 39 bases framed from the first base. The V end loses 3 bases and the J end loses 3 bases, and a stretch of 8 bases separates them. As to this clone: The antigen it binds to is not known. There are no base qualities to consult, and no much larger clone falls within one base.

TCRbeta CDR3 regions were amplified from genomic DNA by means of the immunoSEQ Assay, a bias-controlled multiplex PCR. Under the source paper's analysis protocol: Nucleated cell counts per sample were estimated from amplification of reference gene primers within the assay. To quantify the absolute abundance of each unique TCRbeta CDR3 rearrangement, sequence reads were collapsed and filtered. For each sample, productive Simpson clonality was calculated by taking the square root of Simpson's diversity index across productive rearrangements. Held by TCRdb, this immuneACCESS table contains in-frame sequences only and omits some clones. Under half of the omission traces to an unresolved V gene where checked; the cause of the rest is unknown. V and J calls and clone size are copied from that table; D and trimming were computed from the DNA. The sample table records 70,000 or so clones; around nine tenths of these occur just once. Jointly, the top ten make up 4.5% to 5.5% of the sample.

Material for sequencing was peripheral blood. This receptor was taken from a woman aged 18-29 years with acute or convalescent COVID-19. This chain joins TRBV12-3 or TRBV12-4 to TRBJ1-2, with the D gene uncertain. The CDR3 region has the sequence CASSFQVDYGYTF. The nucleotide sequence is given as TGTGCCAGCAGTTTTCAGGTAGACTATGGCTACACCTTC.